Described below is a single T cell receptor beta chain sequence and its context. This entry comes from a study of blood T cell repertoires in COVID-19. The data were produced by immunoSEQ multiplex PCR, yet TCRdb's version contains in-frame clones alone and is incomplete. The sample records approximately 100,000 clones, more than 85% being singletons. CDR1 and CDR2 from the germline V gene are SGDLS and YYNGEE. The CDR3 runs 15 residues. Trimming took 3 bases from V and 6 from J; bases not matched to a gene: 8. The V call is TRBV9, the J call TRBJ2-1; 8 bases map to TRBD1. The sample consisted of peripheral blood. The sequence derives from a human donor with acute or convalescent COVID-19. The donor label of this sample is uncertain. The CDR3, as DNA: TGTGCCAGCAGCGCCTACAGGGGGTCGGGCAATGAGCAGTTCTTC. This translates into CASSAYRGSGNEQFF.